The 5 T cell receptor beta chains given below trace back to one sample, sequenced in a study of CD8+ T cells in alopecia areata. Separation of pooled cutaneous lymph node cells was by sorting with CD4, CD8alpha, NKG2D, NKG2ACE and other markers. Reverse transcribed after extraction, RNA yielded cDNA as the sequencing template. The assay was immunoSEQ multiplex PCR, and TCRdb's table has in-frame clones only and misses some. This sample has roughly 260,000 clones and no singletons, with 1.2% in the ten largest. Input material: CD4+ T cells sorted from a lymph node. The receptor source for this set is a C3H/HeJ mouse with alopecia areata. Mouse MHC haplotype: H2-k.

This clone was observed a few times. All gene names here are mouse names. The CDR3 end lies 4 residues beyond the end of the read and is filled in from the germline J gene. V gene TRBV5 combines with J gene TRBJ2-2; 7 bases are shared with TRBD1. Germline V gives CDR1 LGHNA, CDR2 YNLKQL (reference sequence). The CDR3 runs to 13 residues. Incomplete CDR3 DNA: TGTGCCAGCAGCCAAACAGGGGACGGG. It codes for CASSQTGDG. Given in full, the CDR3 is CASSQTGDGQLYF.

Notes on this clone: Germline and genes: mouse. The read ends 4 residues before the CDR3 terminus; that terminus is restored from the germline J gene. This chain uses TRBV13-1 with TRBJ2-2, with 7 positions matching TRBD2. The CDR3 length is 16 residues. With 2 bases clipped from V and 0 bases from J, the junction kept 4 bases outside the gene matches. Germline assignment: CDR1 NSHNY and CDR2 SYGAGN. Partial CDR3 DNA: TGTGCCAGCAGTGAGGGCTGGGGGTCAAACACCGGG. Residues: CASSEGWGSNTG. The entire CDR3 protein is CASSEGWGSNTGQLYF.

This clone showed up just a few times. Gene labels here are mouse ones. CDR3 loop: CASSIETENSDYTF. CDR3 DNA (partial): TGTGCCAGCAGTATAGAAACAGAAAACTCC. The rearrangement uses TRBV19 and TRBJ1-2; D ambiguous. The read ends 4 residues before the CDR3 terminus; that terminus is restored from the germline J gene. This CDR3 has 14 amino acids. Trimming cost V 0 bases and J 1 base, with 7 bases left between them. Germline loops: CDR1 FNHDT, CDR2 SITEND (reference sequence).

In this sample, this clone turned up a few times. The germline and genes are mouse ones. The read falls 4 residues short of the CDR3 end, and the missing part is taken from the germline J gene. This chain connects TRBV13-3 to TRBJ2-1; 11 nucleotides match TRBD1. J was trimmed by 5 bases and V by 2 bases; bases with no gene match: 3. The CDR3 length is 15 residues. Germline V gene sequence: CDR1 NNHDY, CDR2 SYVADS. The DNA read from the CDR3 is TGTGCCAGCAGTGAACGGGACAGGGGGAATGCT. Residues: CASSERDRGNA. The CDR3 in its entirety is CASSERDRGNAEQFF.

This clone was detected a few times. Mouse gene names and germline throughout. The observed sequence ends 4 residues before the CDR3 terminus, with the missing tail filled in from the germline J gene. Other DNA sequences from this sample encode an identical CDR3 as well. The genes are TRBV13-1 and TRBJ2-5; 10 positions agree with TRBD2. CDR3 length: 16 residues. V dropped 1 base and J dropped 0; count of bases not matched to a gene: 2. Germline CDR1 and CDR2: NSHNY and SYGAGN. The part of the CDR3 DNA that was read is TGTGCCAGCAGTGATCGGGACTGGGGTAACCAAGAC. It specifies CASSDRDWGNQD. The whole CDR3 reads CASSDRDWGNQDTQYF.